The clone carrying this T cell receptor (beta chain) has more than one count but fewer than ten. Data came from immunoSEQ multiplex PCR; TCRdb stores just in-frame clones and leaves some out. The repertoire holds approximately 16,000 clones, with roughly 88% as singletons. The data were taken from a study of graft-versus-host responses after intestinal transplantation. This clonotype was sampled from a human patient who received an intestinal transplant, so some T cells may come from the graft donor. Sequenced material: PBMCs, taken 110 days after intestinal transplant.

CDR3 sequence (DNA): TGTGCCAGCAGTTACTCAGAATGGGGCAGTACGTGGCCCCAGCATTTT. It specifies CASSYSEWGSTWPQHF. The chain uses TRBV6-6 and TRBJ1-5; the D gene is possibly TRBD1 (5 bases). From germline, CDR1 is MNHNY and CDR2 SVGAGI (reference sequence). The ends were cut back, 0 bases at V and 9 bases at J, with 18 bases in the middle. The CDR3 has 16 residues.